One sample yielded the 19 T cell receptor beta chains listed below, sequenced in a study of human T cells and chemical hapten exposure. Time point specified: patch test 3, about 24 weeks after DPC sensitization. Treatment specified: therapeutic diphenylcyclopropenone sensitization with weekly scalp DPC. TCRdb independently ran MiXCR on the RACE reads; one entry per CDR3 protein. The repertoire consists of 120,000 or so distinct CDR3 sequences, with about 11% occurring once and the leading ten covering 2% to 2.5%. The sample consisted of whole blood, taken in connection with sensitization to the hapten diphenylcyclopropenone (DPC). These receptors came from a woman between 45 and 65 years old with alopecia areata. Some clones in this sample may be carry-over from other donors' samples.

This clonotype has ten or more counts. The chain joins TRBV12-3 or TRBV12-4 to TRBJ2-2, with D possibly being TRBD1 (5 bases). The CDR3 is 12 amino acids. V was trimmed by 6 bases and J by 5 bases, leaving 7 bases between them. CDR3 sequence reads: CASSPGTGELFF. CDR3 coding DNA: TGTGCCAGCAGCCCAGGGACCGGGGAGCTGTTTTTT.

The chain couples TRBV6-5 to TRBJ2-5; 7 bases are a match to TRBD2. V trimming: 2 bases; J trimming: 2 bases; junction bases outside the gene matches: 2. Germline CDR1 MNHEY, CDR2 SVGAGI. The CDR3 spans 14 residues. CDR3 in DNA: TGTGCCAGCAGTTACGCGGGGGTACAAGAGACCCAGTACTTC. This codes for CASSYAGVQETQYF.

This clonotype was counted many times. The CDR3 region is CASSLAGTGVTEAFF. In nucleotides, the CDR3 is TGTGCCAGCAGCTTAGCCGGGACAGGGGTTACTGAAGCTTTCTTT. This sequence joins TRBV7-2 and TRBJ1-1, with 10 positions matching TRBD1. The length of the CDR3 is 15 residues. Germline values: CDR1 SGHTA, CDR2 FQGNSA. V gave up 0 bases and J gave up 5 bases; unmatched junction bases: 3.

This clonotype was observed at least ten times. V usage is TRBV20-1 and J usage is TRBJ2-7, with TRBD1 identical over 9 bases. With 0 bases clipped from V and 3 bases from J, the junction kept 6 bases outside the gene matches. The germline V gene encodes CDR1 DFQATT and CDR2 SNEGSKA (reference sequence). This CDR3 is 15 amino acids long. The CDR3 DNA is TGCAGTGCTAGAGATTGGGACAGGGAATTCTACGAGCAGTACTTC. The encoded protein is CSARDWDREFYEQYF.

This clonotype was seen more than once but under ten times. The chain employs TRBV7-2 and TRBJ2-3, with D tentatively TRBD1 (6 bases). CDR3 length: 14 amino acids. V shed 3 bases and J shed 3 bases, with 10 bases lying between them. The germline V gene encodes CDR1 SGHTA and CDR2 FQGNSA. Here the CDR3 reads CASSLDSRTDTQYF. DNA of the CDR3: TGTGCCAGCAGCTTGGACAGCCGTACAGATACGCAGTATTTT.

Here the CDR3 reads CASSEERQAAQYF. The CDR3 nucleotides are TGTGCCAGCAGTGAAGAAAGACAGGCGGCTCAGTACTTC. The V call is TRBV2, the J call TRBJ2-4; possibly TRBD1 for D (6 bases). Germline CDR1 reads SNHLY; CDR2 reads FYNNEI. The V gene lost 1 base and the J gene lost 12 bases, with 13 bases spanning the gap. The CDR3 is 13 residues long.

At least ten counts were recorded for this clonotype. The chain couples TRBV29-1 to TRBJ1-4; D unresolved. With 7 bases removed from V and 2 bases from J, the gap between germline ends came to 8 bases. The CDR3 spans 12 residues. Germline loops: CDR1 SQVTM, CDR2 ANQGSEA. CDR3 in amino acids: CSADGTNEKLFF. The CDR3 coding sequence is TGCAGCGCCGACGGGACTAATGAAAAACTGTTTTTT.

This clonotype has ten or more counts. The V and J genes are TRBV7-8 and TRBJ2-7, with a tentative D call TRBD1 (5 bases). Deletions cut 3 bases from V and 3 bases from J, with 12 bases between. Germline V lookup: CDR1 SGHVS, CDR2 FQNEAQ. The CDR3 length is 14 residues. CDR3 coding DNA: TGTGCCAGCAGCTTGGGCGACAGAAACTACGAGCAGTACTTC. As protein: CASSLGDRNYEQYF.

This clonotype was seen more than once but under ten times. This chain uses TRBV29-1 with TRBJ2-2, with 8 bases aligning to TRBD1. The CDR3 totals 12 residues. The germline V gene has CDR1 SQVTM and CDR2 ANQGSEA. J gave up 7 bases and V 8 bases, and 6 bases lay outside the gene matches. CDR3 sequence reads: CSIGQGGGELFF. The CDR3 DNA reads as TGCAGCATTGGACAGGGTGGCGGGGAGCTGTTTTTT.

The V and J genes are TRBV11-2 and TRBJ2-7, with a tentative D call TRBD2 (5 bases). Trimming took off 0 bases at V and 10 bases at J, with 13 bases between the two ends. Per the germline V gene, CDR1 is SGHAT and CDR2 is FQNNGV. The CDR3 contains 13 residues. The CDR3 loop reads CASSLDGTEDQYF. The CDR3, as DNA: TGTGCCAGCAGCTTAGATGGAACGGAGGATCAGTACTTC.

The V call is TRBV6-6, the J call TRBJ2-1; D might be TRBD1 (6 bases). The CDR3 extends over 15 amino acids. Germline CDR1 reads MNHNY; CDR2 reads SVGAGI (reference sequence). V lost 5 bases, J lost 0 bases, and 11 bases lay in between. The DNA of the CDR3 is TGTGCCAGCAGTCCAGGGGATGGCTCCTACAATGAGCAGTTCTTC. Encoded protein: CASSPGDGSYNEQFF.

This clonotype was picked up a small number of times. The rearrangement links TRBV2 to TRBJ1-4; D call uncertain. Looked up from germline, CDR1 is SNHLY and CDR2 is FYNNEI. The CDR3 loop spans 15 amino acids. V was shortened by 11 bases and J by 0 bases, with 16 bases between the two germline ends. CDR3 coding DNA: TGTGCCGGAAGGGAGGGCTATTCAACTAATGAAAAACTGTTTTTT. Protein product: CAGREGYSTNEKLFF.

This clonotype occurred a few times. V is TRBV24-1 and J is TRBJ1-5; TRBD1 is a possible D gene (5 bases). Germline V gene sequence: CDR1 KGHDR, CDR2 SFDVKD. V lost 0 bases and J 4 bases, leaving 6 bases between the germline ends. The CDR3 totals 14 residues. The CDR3 loop reads CATSDLGGNQPQHF. As DNA, the CDR3 is TGTGCCACCAGTGATTTGGGGGGGAATCAGCCCCAGCATTTT.

The sample holds a few counts of this clonotype. The rearrangement links TRBV7-9 to TRBJ2-5; D is possibly TRBD1 (6 bases). The CDR3 contains 16 residues. CDR1 is SEHNR, CDR2 FQNEAQ, per germline (reference sequence). V was clipped by 5 bases and J by 0 bases, with 16 bases between them. CDR3 bases: TGTGCCAGCAGCGAACAGGTCAGGGGTTACCAAGAGACCCAGTACTTC. Amino acids: CASSEQVRGYQETQYF.

This rearrangement joins TRBV6-5 to TRBJ1-1, with D possibly being TRBD1 (5 bases). The CDR3 extends over 13 amino acids. Trimming left V 2 bases short and J 3 bases short, with 7 bases between. Germline assignment: CDR1 MNHEY and CDR2 SVGAGI. In nucleotides, the CDR3 is TGTGCCAGCAGTTACGGGGGAGACACTGAAGCTTTCTTT. It yields the protein CASSYGGDTEAFF.

This clonotype came up a few times. V gene TRBV5-1 combines with J gene TRBJ1-1; 8 bases fit TRBD1. Germline trimming cut 0 bases from V and 6 bases from J; bases unmatched to any gene: 4. The germline CDR1 and CDR2 sequences are SGHRS and YFSETQ. The CDR3 covers 14 residues. The CDR3 spells CASSLDRGTAEAFF. CDR3 coding DNA: TGCGCCAGCAGCTTGGACAGGGGGACAGCTGAAGCTTTCTTT.

This clonotype was recorded at least ten times. The CDR3 DNA reads as TGCAGTGCGCCGACCCGAACGGCTGAAGCTTTCTTT. This sequence encodes CSAPTRTAEAFF. The chain uses TRBV20-1 and TRBJ1-1, with unresolved D. Deletions cut 6 bases from V and 6 bases from J, with 14 bases between. Germline-derived CDR1 and CDR2 are DFQATT and SNEGSKA (reference sequence). This CDR3 is built from 12 residues.

This rearrangement joins TRBV6-5 to TRBJ1-5, with 7 bases lining up with TRBD1. This CDR3 contains 19 residues. In germline, CDR1 is MNHEY, CDR2 SVGAGI. V trimming: 1 base; J trimming: 2 bases; junction bases outside the gene matches: 14. CDR3 in DNA: TGTGCCAGCAGTTACTGGGAGACAGGGAATTTGGGCGGCAATCAGCCCCAGCATTTT. It encodes CASSYWETGNLGGNQPQHF.

This sequence joins TRBV6-5 and TRBJ1-1, with TRBD1 as a possible D gene (5 bases). From germline, CDR1 is MNHEY and CDR2 SVGAGI. V was pared by 5 bases and J by 5 bases, with 15 bases between. The length of the CDR3 is 14 residues. CDR3 nucleotide sequence: TGTGCCAGCAGTCGCGGGGGGGGTCGAACTGAAGCTTTCTTT. Its protein is CASSRGGGRTEAFF.